This T cell receptor (beta chain) emerged from a study of OX40 agonist ivuxolimab in advanced cancers. Trimming shortened V by 4 bases and J by 3 bases, and 8 bases separated the two germline ends. CDR3 length: 13 amino acids. CDR1 is MDHEN and CDR2 is SYDVKM in the germline V gene. Sequencing used immunoSEQ multiplex PCR; TCRdb keeps in-frame clones, though not all of them. The profile shows 60,000 to 85,000 clones, 90% of them singletons. The chain employs TRBV28 and TRBJ2-3; D ambiguous. Sequences were derived from CD4+ or CD8+ T cells sorted from blood, sampled in a trial of the OX40 agonist ivuxolimab. The source is an adult with an advanced solid tumor such as melanoma, head and neck, liver or kidney cancer. CDR3 in amino acids: CASSSPRTDTQYF. For the CDR3, the DNA is TGTGCCAGCAGTTCCCCCAGGACAGATACGCAGTATTTT.